What follows describes a single T cell receptor beta chain. The repertoire was sequenced with immunoSEQ multiplex PCR; TCRdb's copy has only in-frame clones and lacks some. This sample has 100,000 or so clones; 70% to 90% occur once, and the top ten carry 2.9%. The V gene lost 7 bases and the J gene lost 3 bases, with 3 bases spanning the gap. CDR1 and CDR2 (germline): SEHNR, FQNEAQ (reference sequence). This CDR3 comprises 11 residues. The sample is drawn from a study of T cell responses to AZD1222 COVID-19 vaccine. Sequenced material: peripheral blood, taken on day 0 of AZD1222 vaccination. This TCR came from an adult in good health. V and J are TRBV7-9 and TRBJ2-2; no definite D call. In DNA, the CDR3 is TGTGCCAGCACCCACACCGGGGAGCTGTTTTTT. Translating it yields CASTHTGELFF.